This T cell receptor beta chain comes out of a study of blood T cell repertoires in COVID-19. On the study more broadly: Some COVID-19 samples were acute and others convalescent; all came from the United States, Italy and Spain. Nucleic acid was either cDNA or gDNA, and it came from T cells, B-cell-depleted T cells, or PBMCs.

This CDR3 is built from 14 residues. After removal of 4 bases from V and 4 bases from J, the junction contained 8 bases not matched to a gene. CDR1 is SGHDT, CDR2 YYEEEE, per germline. Original methodology: Amplification from reference gene primers served as the basis for estimated nucleated cell counts. Measured with immunoSEQ multiplex PCR; TCRdb has only the in-frame clones, and not every one. V, J and clone size derive from that table, while D and trimming were established from the DNA sequence. The sample has some 150,000 clones, roughly 80% seen once. The table lists this clone with a few counts.

The chain links TRBV5-6 to TRBJ2-7; 7 nucleotides align to TRBD1. This receptor was obtained from a man in his forties or fifties with active or convalescent COVID-19. The sample comprised peripheral blood. CDR3 bases: TGTGCCAGCAGCCCGACAGGGTCAGGGTACGAGCAGTACTTC. Amino acid sequence: CASSPTGSGYEQYF.